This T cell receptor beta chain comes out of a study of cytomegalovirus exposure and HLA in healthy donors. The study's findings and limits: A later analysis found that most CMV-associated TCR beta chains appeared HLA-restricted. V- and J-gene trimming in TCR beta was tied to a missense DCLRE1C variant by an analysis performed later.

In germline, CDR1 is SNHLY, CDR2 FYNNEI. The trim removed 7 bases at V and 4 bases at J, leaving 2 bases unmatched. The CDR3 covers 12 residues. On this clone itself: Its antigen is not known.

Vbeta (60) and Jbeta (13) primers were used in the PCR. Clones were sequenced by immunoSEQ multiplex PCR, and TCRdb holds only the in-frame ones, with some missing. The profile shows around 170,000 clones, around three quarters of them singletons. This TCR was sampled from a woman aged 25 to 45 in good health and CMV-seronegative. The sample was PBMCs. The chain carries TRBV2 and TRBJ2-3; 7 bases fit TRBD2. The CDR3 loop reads CASNGGADTQYF. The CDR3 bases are TGTGCCAGCAATGGGGGGGCAGATACGCAGTATTTT.